Listed here are 12 T cell receptor beta chains from one sample, sequenced in a study of T-cell memory formation after mild COVID-19. TCRdb ran MiXCR on the 5' RACE reads and lists one entry per CDR3 protein. This table has fewer than 40,000 distinct CDR3 sequences, 7.5% to 8% appearing once. The sample taken for sequencing was PBMCs or a T cell subset sorted from them (not recorded which). These receptors all come from a man aged 18 to 30 who had mild COVID-19 (a few samples of this study predate the infection). Cell type and time point are not known.

This clonotype occurred many times. The V and J genes are TRBV5-1 and TRBJ1-2; D call uncertain. V dropped 0 bases and J dropped 7 bases, with 13 bases sitting between them. The CDR3 extends over 14 amino acids. Germline V gene data show CDR1 as SGHRS and CDR2 as YFSETQ. CDR3 nucleotide sequence: TGCGCCAGCAGCTTGGCCCCCGGACCAAGTGGCTACACCTTC. This sequence encodes CASSLAPGPSGYTF. The whole variable domain, remainder taken from reference TRBV5-1 and TRBJ1-2, is KAGVTQTPRYLIKTRGQQVTLSCSPISGHRSVSWYQQTPGQGLQFLFEYFSETQRNKGNFPGRFSGRQFSNSRSEMNVSTLELGDSALYLCASSLAPGPSGYTFGSGTRLTVV.

V usage is TRBV27 and J usage is TRBJ1-1; D gene unclear. Trimming removed 1 base from V and 3 bases from J, with 9 bases in between. This CDR3 has 14 amino acids. Germline V gene lookup returns CDR1 MNHEY and CDR2 SMNVEV (reference sequence). DNA for the CDR3: TGTGCCAGCAGTTTATATTTTCGGGACACTGAAGCTTTCTTT. Translating it yields CASSLYFRDTEAFF.

Ten or more counts support this clonotype. CDR3 region: CSLESVGNTEAFF. The CDR3 DNA reads TGCAGTTTGGAGTCGGTAGGGAACACTGAAGCTTTCTTT. V gene TRBV20-1 combines with J gene TRBJ1-1, with D uncertain. Trimming removed 8 bases at V and 1 base at J, with 14 bases between. Germline V gene sequence: CDR1 DFQATT, CDR2 SNEGSKA (reference sequence). This CDR3 is built from 13 residues.

This clonotype was detected ten times or more. This sequence joins TRBV7-2 and TRBJ2-3; tentatively, D is TRBD1 (5 bases). Trimming pared 0 bases from V and 0 bases from J, leaving 10 bases between. Germline V CDR1 and CDR2: SGHTA, FQGNSA. CDR3 length equals 16 residues. The CDR3 reads CASSLAPWGSTDTQYF. The CDR3 coding sequence is TGTGCCAGCAGCTTAGCGCCGTGGGGCAGCACAGATACGCAGTATTTT. Supplemented by reference TRBV7-2 and TRBJ2-3, the full variable domain reads GAGVSQSPSNKVTEKGKDVELRCDPISGHTALYWYRQSLGQGLEFLIYFQGNSAPDKSGLPSDRFSAERTGGSVSTLTIQRTQQEDSAVYLCASSLAPWGSTDTQYFGPGTRLTVL.

There are many counts of this clonotype. This chain links TRBV20-1 with TRBJ2-6, with D unclear. Germline V lookup: CDR1 DFQATT, CDR2 SNEGSKA (reference sequence). The CDR3 is 12 amino acids. V shed 5 bases and J shed 0 bases, with 2 bases lying between them. This CDR3 is CSAASGANVLTF. CDR3 bases: TGCAGTGCTGCCTCTGGGGCCAACGTCCTGACTTTC.

This clonotype was recorded many times. The rearrangement joins TRBV16 to TRBJ2-7; D may be TRBD2 (6 bases). The germline CDR1 and CDR2 sequences are KGHSY and FQNENV. Trimming removed 4 bases at V and 6 bases at J, with 19 bases between. The CDR3 loop spans 15 amino acids. This CDR3 is CASSPRGEGGGEQYF. CDR3 nucleotides: TGTGCCAGCAGCCCACGAGGAGAGGGAGGTGGCGAGCAGTACTTC.

V usage is TRBV20-1 and J usage is TRBJ2-1; TRBD2 aligns across 9 bases. The CDR3 is 15 amino acids. V lost 0 bases and J lost 4; bases outside the gene matches: 4. Germline V gene lookup returns CDR1 DFQATT and CDR2 SNEGSKA (reference sequence). The CDR3 protein is CSARDRSGGYNEQFF. The CDR3 DNA reads TGCAGTGCTAGAGATCGTAGCGGGGGTTACAATGAGCAGTTCTTC.

This clonotype occurred many times. The J gene is TRBJ2-1, the V gene TRBV28; 13 nucleotides agree with TRBD2. Germline assignment: CDR1 MDHEN and CDR2 SYDVKM. V was pared by 4 bases and J by 6 bases, with 3 bases of the junction left unmatched. This CDR3 has 15 amino acids. CDR3 region: CASSSGTSGANEQFF. DNA for the CDR3: TGTGCCAGCAGTTCCGGGACTAGCGGGGCCAATGAGCAGTTCTTC.

Ten or more counts support this clonotype. The chain employs TRBV7-9 and TRBJ1-1; D call uncertain. Germline V gene data show CDR1 as SEHNR and CDR2 as FQNEAQ (reference sequence). Trimming pared 2 bases from V and 2 bases from J, leaving 3 bases between. The CDR3 is made up of 12 amino acids. The CDR3 region is CASSLTNTEAFF. The CDR3 nucleotides are TGTGCCAGCAGCTTAACAAACACTGAAGCTTTCTTT.

In its sample, this clonotype was seen many times. The V and J genes are TRBV7-9 and TRBJ2-7; 7 nucleotides match TRBD1. CDR1 and CDR2 from the germline V gene are SEHNR and FQNEAQ (reference sequence). With 5 bases clipped from V and 2 bases from J, the junction kept 9 bases outside the gene matches. The CDR3 is 15 residues long. CDR3 nucleotides: TGTGCCAGCAGCCGTGACAGGGCATCAACCTACGAGCAGTACTTC. Protein: CASSRDRASTYEQYF. Together with reference TRBV7-9 and TRBJ2-7, the CDR3 gives the full variable domain: DTGVSQNPRHKITKRGQNVTFRCDPISEHNRLYWYRQTLGQGPEFLTYFQNEAQLEKSRLLSDRFSAERPKGSFSTLEIQRTEQGDSAMYLCASSRDRASTYEQYFGPGTRLTVT.

This clonotype was seen ten or more times. The rearrangement uses TRBV7-2 and TRBJ1-6; 9 bases map to TRBD1. The germline V gene has CDR1 SGHTA and CDR2 FQGNSA. The CDR3 extends over 14 amino acids. Trimming at V came to 1 base and at J to 10 bases, leaving 2 bases not matched to a gene. The CDR3 protein is CASSLGDRDSPLHF. The CDR3 region has the DNA TGTGCCAGCAGCTTAGGGGACAGGGACTCACCCCTCCACTTT. The whole variable domain, filled in from reference TRBV7-2 and TRBJ1-6, reads GAGVSQSPSNKVTEKGKDVELRCDPISGHTALYWYRQSLGQGLEFLIYFQGNSAPDKSGLPSDRFSAERTGGSVSTLTIQRTQQEDSAVYLCASSLGDRDSPLHFGNGTRLTVT.

This clonotype has at least ten counts. The CDR3 DNA follows: TGCGCCAGCAGCGCAGGGACAGGGGGAGCGCGCGAGCAGTACTTC. It is translated as CASSAGTGGAREQYF. The chain employs TRBV5-1 and TRBJ2-7; TRBD1 agrees at 11 bases. With V trimmed by 4 bases and J by 6 bases, 9 bases remained unmatched. The CDR3 is 15 residues long. Germline values: CDR1 SGHRS, CDR2 YFSETQ. Full variable domain (rest looked up from reference TRBV5-1 and TRBJ2-7): KAGVTQTPRYLIKTRGQQVTLSCSPISGHRSVSWYQQTPGQGLQFLFEYFSETQRNKGNFPGRFSGRQFSNSRSEMNVSTLELGDSALYLCASSAGTGGAREQYFGPGTRLTVT.